This TCR beta chain derives from a study of regulatory T cells in long-lasting Graves disease. Study-wide results and caveats: TCR diversity in persistent Graves' patients was below that of newly diagnosed ones.

Remarks on this clonotype: What it binds is unknown.

J was trimmed by 3 bases and V by 4 bases; bases with no gene match: 9. The CDR3 spans 15 residues. Germline lookup yields CDR1 SGHDT and CDR2 YYEEEE. Time point indicated: persistent/refractory GD, antithyroid drugs over 5 years with positive TRAb. From PBMCs, RNA was extracted and then used to make the TCR library. The TCR beta library used iRepertoire HTBI primers with Arm-PCR amplification of CDR3. Methods used by the authors: Analysis of the samples identified roughly 62 TRBV and around 13 TRBJ segments. TCRdb re-analysed the multiplex PCR reads in MiXCR, keeping a single row per CDR3 protein. In this record, the V and J calls reflect TCRdb's handling and not the investigators' own analysis. The sample shows fewer than 450,000 distinct CDR3 sequences, 20% of them seen only once.

This rearrangement joins TRBV5-6 to TRBJ1-1; TRBD1 aligns across 7 bases. The specimen was peripheral blood mononuclear cells (PBMCs), collected when the disease was refractory, from a patient treated with antithyroid drugs. The sequence was obtained from a female donor with Graves disease. Written as DNA, the CDR3 is TGTGCCAGCAGCAAAGCCCGGACAGGAGACACTGAAGCTTTCTTT. Its protein is CASSKARTGDTEAFF.